A selection of T cell receptor beta chains follows, all from one sample in a study of blood T cell repertoires in COVID-19. Assay: immunoSEQ multiplex PCR; the TCRdb copy retains only in-frame clones and omits some. The sample contains roughly 300,000 clones, roughly 90% of which appear only once. Sequencing was done on a sample of PBMCs or T cells enriched from blood (not recorded which). The source is a woman aged 25 to 39 who had recovered from COVID-19. Each CDR3 is given with its conserved first and last residue. A D gene is named only where the DNA matches it firmly. Clone size is stated in some rows and not others, as once, few, many or a class when expanded.

clone size	D gene	J gene	V gene	CDR3 DNA	CDR3 protein
once	NA	TRBJ2-3	TRBV11-1	TGTGCCAGCAGCTTAGCGTTATCGGAATCGGGGCAGTATTTT	CASSLALSESGQYF
NA	TRBD1	TRBJ1-3	TRBV7-2	TGTGCCAGCAGCCCCTCGACAGGGGCCCCCGGTGGAAACACCATATATTTT	CASSPSTGAPGGNTIYF
once	TRBD1	TRBJ2-5	TRBV7-2	TGTGCCAGCAGTCCAGGGGGCGCAGGGGAGACCCAGTACTTC	CASSPGGAGETQYF
NA	TRBD1	TRBJ1-3	TRBV10-3	TGTGCCATCAGTGAGCAGGGGGCCTCTGGAAACACCATATATTTT	CAISEQGASGNTIYF
NA	TRBD2	TRBJ2-7	TRBV5-1	TGCGCCAGCAGCCCCGGCGGGTGGACGGGGGGGTGGTACGAGCAGTACTTC	CASSPGGWTGGWYEQYF
NA	NA	TRBJ2-2	TRBV12-3/TRBV12-4	TGTGCCAGCACCCTAGCCGGGGAGCTGTTTTTT	CASTLAGELFF
NA	NA	TRBJ1-1	TRBV28	TGTGCCAGCAGTTTCGAGGATCTTGCCACTGAAGCTTTCTTT	CASSFEDLATEAFF
NA	TRBD2	TRBJ2-2	TRBV28	TGTGCCAGCAGTCCACGGGGAGCGGGGGGCCCCCACGGGGAGCTGTTTTTT	CASSPRGAGGPHGELFF
NA	NA	TRBJ1-1	TRBV5-1	TGCGCCAGTCCAACACGAAGACTCACTGAAGCTTTCTTT	CASPTRRLTEAFF
NA	NA	TRBJ2-3	TRBV9	TGTGCCAGCAGCGTAGGAGGGTACACAGATACGCAGTATTTT	CASSVGGYTDTQYF
few	TRBD1	TRBJ1-1	TRBV29-1	TGCAGCGTTGAAGTCGCAGGGGGGAACACTGAAGCTTTCTTT	CSVEVAGGNTEAFF
once	NA	TRBJ1-1	TRBV11-3	TGTGCCAGCAGAGAAGGGGGGAACACTGAAGCTTTCTTT	CASREGGNTEAFF
NA	NA	TRBJ1-5	TRBV18	TGTGCCAGCTCACGCGCCCCTGGGGGCGCCGATCAGCCCCAGCATTTT	CASSRAPGGADQPQHF
NA	TRBD1	TRBJ1-1	TRBV12-3/TRBV12-4	TGTGCCAGCAGAGGGGGCTTGAACACTGAAGCTTTCTTT	CASRGGLNTEAFF
NA	NA	TRBJ2-1	TRBV6-1	TGTGCCAGCAGTGACAGGGGGAGGTACAATGAGCAGTTCTTC	CASSDRGRYNEQFF
once	NA	TRBJ2-1	TRBV28	TGTGCCAGCAGTTCCCGGGACTTTATTTACAATGAGCAGTTCTTC	CASSSRDFIYNEQFF
NA	TRBD1	TRBJ2-5	TRBV28	TGTGCCAGCAGTTTTGTCCACAGGGGGCAGAGGGAGACCCAGTACTTC	CASSFVHRGQRETQYF
NA	NA	TRBJ1-1	TRBV19	TGTGCCAGTAGTACAGGGGTTTCGTTATACACTGAAGCTTTCTTT	CASSTGVSLYTEAFF
NA	NA	TRBJ1-2	TRBV20-1	TGCAGGACCCAGGGGTCGGCTGGCTACACCTTC	CRTQGSAGYTF
NA	TRBD1	TRBJ1-2	TRBV12-3/TRBV12-4	TGTGCCAGCAAGACGACAGGGTCTGGCTACACCTTC	CASKTTGSGYTF
NA	NA	TRBJ1-1	TRBV5-1	TGCGCCAGCAGCTTGCGCCCCCTCTTAGACACTGAAGCTTTCTTT	CASSLRPLLDTEAFF
few	NA	TRBJ1-3	TRBV7-8	TGTGCCAGCAGCTTATACGCTGGGGCAGGGCAGCGCTCTGGAAACACCATATATTTT	CASSLYAGAGQRSGNTIYF
few	NA	TRBJ1-4	TRBV28	TGTGCCAGCAGTTTTGGGATCACAGGCACAACTAATGAAAAACTGTTTTTT	CASSFGITGTTNEKLFF
once	NA	TRBJ2-3	TRBV27	TGTGCCAGCAGCCAAGCCACAGATACGCAGTATTTT	CASSQATDTQYF
NA	TRBD1	TRBJ1-3	TRBV9	TGTGCCAGCAGTCCAACAGGGGCTTCGGGTGGAAACACCATATATTTT	CASSPTGASGGNTIYF
NA	TRBD2	TRBJ2-7	TRBV3-1/TRBV3-2	TGTGCCAGCTCGTGGACTAGCGGCCCCTACGAGCAGTACTTC	CASSWTSGPYEQYF
NA	NA	TRBJ2-2	TRBV7-8	TGTGCCAGCAGCCCTATCGAAGGGGCCGGGGAGCTGTTTTTT	CASSPIEGAGELFF
NA	NA	TRBJ1-1	TRBV6-2/TRBV6-3	TGTGCCAGCAGCCGGGTCCCCGGGGAAGCTTTCTTT	CASSRVPGEAFF
few	NA	TRBJ1-2	TRBV7-2	TGTGCCAGCAGCCACGGACTCAGATATGGCTACACCTTC	CASSHGLRYGYTF
NA	TRBD2	TRBJ2-3	TRBV7-6	TGTGCCAGCAGCGGGGGACTAGCGGGAGCAGATACGCAGTATTTT	CASSGGLAGADTQYF
NA	TRBD2	TRBJ2-7	TRBV5-1	TGCGCCAGCAGCTTATTTTATTACGCCGGTGCCGGGGGGTACGAGCAGTACTTC	CASSLFYYAGAGGYEQYF
NA	NA	TRBJ1-2	TRBV28	TGTGCCAGCAGTTTGGCCGGAGGAAATCTTGGCTACACCTTC	CASSLAGGNLGYTF
NA	NA	TRBJ1-2	TRBV5-4	TGTGCCAGCAGCTTGGGCCAGAACTATGGCTACACCTTC	CASSLGQNYGYTF
NA	TRBD2	TRBJ2-7	TRBV28	TGTGCCAGCAGTTTGGGGACTAGCTCGGTGGGGGAGCAGTACTTC	CASSLGTSSVGEQYF
NA	NA	TRBJ2-1	TRBV9	TGTGCCAGCAGCGCTTCGACTCTAAATGAGCAGTTCTTC	CASSASTLNEQFF
NA	NA	TRBJ2-7	TRBV28	TGTGCCAGCACCGGTGGACTTCTCGTGTTCCACGAGCAGTACTTC	CASTGGLLVFHEQYF
once	NA	TRBJ1-2	TRBV25-1	TGTGCCAGCAGCGGGGGGTCTGGCTACACCTTC	CASSGGSGYTF
NA	TRBD2	TRBJ2-3	TRBV7-9	TGTGCCAGCAGCGTCCGGGACTATAGCACAGATACGCAGTATTTT	CASSVRDYSTDTQYF
NA	TRBD2	TRBJ2-3	TRBV4-1	TGCGCCAGCAGCCAATTTATTCTAGCGGGAGTACCAGATACGCAGTATTTT	CASSQFILAGVPDTQYF
NA	TRBD1	TRBJ2-7	TRBV4-3	TGCGCCAGCAGCCAAGATCCGGTAGGGGGCCATGAATCCTACGAGCAGTACTTC	CASSQDPVGGHESYEQYF
NA	TRBD1	TRBJ1-2	TRBV7-2	TGTGCCAGCAGTTCAGGGGGCGGCTATGGCTACACCTTC	CASSSGGGYGYTF
NA	NA	TRBJ2-1	TRBV27	TGTGCCAGCAGTTTTGAGCGGACGTCCAATGAGCAGTTCTTC	CASSFERTSNEQFF
NA	NA	TRBJ2-1	TRBV3-1/TRBV3-2	TGTGCCAGCAGCCAAGATCGCGGCAATGAGCAGTTCTTC	CASSQDRGNEQFF
NA	NA	TRBJ1-5	TRBV5-5	TGTGCCAGCAGCTTGCGGGAGGGTCAGCCCCAGCATTTT	CASSLREGQPQHF
NA	TRBD1	TRBJ1-2	TRBV19	TGTGCCAGTAGTCTCACCTCGACAGGGGGTGACGGCTACACCTTC	CASSLTSTGGDGYTF
NA	NA	TRBJ2-1	TRBV4-1	TGCGCCAGCAGCCAAGTTTCCATGGTCGAGTTCGGTGAGCAGTTCTTC	CASSQVSMVEFGEQFF
once	NA	TRBJ2-1	TRBV4-3	TGCGCCAGCAGCCAGGAGCGGACGAACGGGGAGCAGTTCTTC	CASSQERTNGEQFF
NA	TRBD2	TRBJ2-3	TRBV7-2	TGTGCCAGCAGCTTACTAGCGGGGGGCGCTAGCACAGATACGCAGTATTTT	CASSLLAGGASTDTQYF
once	TRBD2	TRBJ2-7	TRBV4-1	TGCGCCAGCAGCCATCTACTAGCGGGGGGGCCAGGTGTTGGCGAGCAGTACTTC	CASSHLLAGGPGVGEQYF
NA	TRBD2	TRBJ2-1	TRBV4-3	TGCGCCAGCAGCCAAGATCTCGGGACTAGCGCCCTCAATGAGCAGTTCTTC	CASSQDLGTSALNEQFF
NA	TRBD2	TRBJ2-5	TRBV9	TGTGCCAGCAGCGGCCCGGGACTAGCGAATGAAGAGACCCAGTACTTC	CASSGPGLANEETQYF
NA	NA	TRBJ2-2	TRBV10-3	TGTGCCGCCTACTCAGGAGGGGCCGGGGAGCTGTTTTTT	CAAYSGGAGELFF
NA	TRBD1	TRBJ1-6	TRBV2	TGTGCCAGCAGAGTCTCGGGACAGTGGGTCCCCCTCCACTTT	CASRVSGQWVPLHF
NA	NA	TRBJ1-1	TRBV6-2/TRBV6-3	TGTGCCAGCAGTTACCCTAGTGCCACTGAAGCTTTCTTT	CASSYPSATEAFF
NA	NA	TRBJ2-2	TRBV9	TGTGCCAGCGAACCGGGACACAACCCTCCCGGGGAGCTGTTTTTT	CASEPGHNPPGELFF
NA	TRBD1	TRBJ1-2	TRBV18	TGTGCCAGCTCACCAGCGGCAGGGGGCACTTATGGCTACACCTTC	CASSPAAGGTYGYTF
NA	TRBD2	TRBJ2-7	TRBV24-1	TGTGCCACCAGTGAGCGGGAGACCGGGGGAGAGCAGTACTTC	CATSERETGGEQYF
once	TRBD2	TRBJ2-5	TRBV10-3	TGTGCCATCAGCGGCATAGCGGGTCACCCCTTAACCCAAGAGACCCAGTACTTC	CAISGIAGHPLTQETQYF
NA	NA	TRBJ2-2	TRBV11-2	TGTGCCAGCAGCTTATTTTTTAGGGGCTCGGAGCTGTTTTTT	CASSLFFRGSELFF
many	NA	TRBJ2-3	TRBV6-4	TGTGCCAGCAGCACAGGGAGCGGGGAGACAGATACGCAGTATTTT	CASSTGSGETDTQYF